A single sample gave rise to the 21 T cell receptor beta chains below, sequenced in a study of a mutant IDH1 vaccine in newly diagnosed glioma. Their antigens are not known. Only in-frame clones appear in the TCRdb table, and some are missing; sequencing was by immunoSEQ multiplex PCR. The data hold tens of thousands of clones, with roughly nine tenths observed a single time. Documented time point: week 35, safety follow-up. The content of each vaccine dose was 300 ug of mutant IDH1 20-mer peptide, and topical imiquimod accompanied it. Specimen: PBMCs, collected from a glioma patient whose treatment included an IDH1 peptide vaccine. The source is a man aged 35 to 55 with glioma.

The chain has TRBV5-4 and TRBJ2-3; possible D gene TRBD2, 5 bases. CDR3 length equals 14 residues. Germline V gene sequence: CDR1 SGHNT, CDR2 YYREEE (reference sequence). With 4 bases removed from V and 6 bases from J, the gap between germline ends came to 15 bases. CDR3 sequence (DNA): TGTGCCAGCAGCCCCCAGGCGCGAGGGGATACGCAGTATTTT. Translation: CASSPQARGDTQYF.

The V call is TRBV7-9, the J call TRBJ2-7, with TRBD2 matching 14 bases. CDR3 length: 18 amino acids. CDR1 SEHNR and CDR2 FQNEAQ come from the germline V gene (reference sequence). Trimming at V came to 5 bases and at J to 0 bases, leaving 9 bases not matched to a gene. The CDR3 DNA reads TGTGCCAGCAGCCCCGGACTAGCGGGGGGCAAAAGCTCCTACGAGCAGTACGTC. Translation: CASSPGLAGGKSSYEQYV.

The chain carries TRBV2 and TRBJ1-1; D not resolved. V was shortened by 5 bases and J by 4 bases, with 11 bases between the two germline ends. Germline lookup yields CDR1 SNHLY and CDR2 FYNNEI. The CDR3 covers 13 residues. This chain's CDR3 is CASSSHPGTEAFF. CDR3 coding DNA: TGTGCCAGCAGTTCACACCCGGGCACTGAAGCTTTCTTT.

This clone occurred once. The CDR3 sequence is CASRENPQDTQYF. Here the CDR3 DNA reads TGCGCCAGCAGGGAAAACCCCCAAGATACGCAGTATTTT. The chain couples TRBV10-1 to TRBJ2-3; D remains unclear. CDR1 is WNHNN, CDR2 SYGVQD, per germline (reference sequence). The CDR3 length is 13 residues. Trimming took off 6 bases at V and 5 bases at J, with 12 bases between the two ends.

The chain joins TRBV27 to TRBJ2-3; no clear D gene. The V and J ends lost 2 bases and 1 base respectively, with 7 bases between them. Germline loops: CDR1 MNHEY, CDR2 SMNVEV (reference sequence). CDR3 size: 14 residues. The CDR3 sequence is CASSLEDGTDTQYF. The CDR3 DNA reads as TGTGCCAGCAGTTTAGAGGACGGCACAGATACGCAGTATTTT.

The chain uses TRBV10-3 and TRBJ1-4; D uncertain. There are 14 residues in the CDR3. The V end lost 8 bases, the J end lost 3 bases, and 13 bases lay between the germline ends. CDR1 is ENHRY and CDR2 is SYGVKD in the germline V gene. CDR3 nucleotides: TGTGCCATCTCCGAGGACCCTTCTAATGAAAAACTGTTTTTT. Protein sequence: CAISEDPSNEKLFF.

V is TRBV15 and J is TRBJ1-1; D call uncertain. The V gene's germline CDR1 is LNHNV and CDR2 YYDKDF (reference sequence). V lost 3 bases, J lost 1 base, and 24 bases lay in between. The CDR3 has 19 residues. The CDR3 protein is CATSRELGGRTLQNTEAFF. CDR3 nucleotide sequence: TGTGCCACCAGCAGGGAATTAGGTGGGCGCACACTACAGAACACTGAAGCTTTCTTT.

This clone was recorded a few times. The J gene is TRBJ2-3, the V gene TRBV5-1, with TRBD2 matching over 12 bases. This CDR3 contains 16 residues. V was clipped by 4 bases and J by 0 bases; unmatched bases: 3. Germline V lookup: CDR1 SGHRS, CDR2 YFSETQ. The DNA for the CDR3 is TGCGCCAGCAGCGTCACTAGCGGGGGGAGCACAGATACGCAGTATTTT. Its translation is CASSVTSGGSTDTQYF.

The chain combines TRBV28 with TRBJ2-2; 7 bases fit TRBD1. V was clipped by 6 bases and J by 3 bases; unmatched bases: 4. Germline CDR1 and CDR2: MDHEN and SYDVKM. The CDR3 sequence is 14 residues long. The CDR3 sequence: CASRPTGHTGELFF. The CDR3 DNA is TGTGCCAGCAGACCGACAGGGCACACCGGGGAGCTGTTTTTT.

J is TRBJ1-4 and V is TRBV25-1; a possible D gene is TRBD1 (5 bases). Germline V gene lookup returns CDR1 MGHDK and CDR2 SYGVNS. The CDR3 totals 17 residues. V was shortened by 1 base and J by 8 bases, with 20 bases between the two germline ends. This chain's CDR3 is CASSELVTALSLEKLFF. CDR3 coding DNA: TGTGCCAGCAGTGAATTAGTGACAGCCTTGTCACTCGAAAAACTGTTTTTT.

The chain combines TRBV7-2 with TRBJ1-2; 7 bases align to TRBD1. CDR1 is SGHTA, CDR2 FQGNSA, per germline. The CDR3 is made up of 15 amino acids. V lost 4 bases, J lost 5 bases, and 10 bases stayed unmatched. CDR3 sequence (DNA): TGTGCCAGCAGCTATCTCCAGGGGGGAGGATATGGCTACACCTTC. The encoded protein is CASSYLQGGGYGYTF.

The J gene is TRBJ2-5, the V gene TRBV28, with 10 bases identical to TRBD2. The CDR3 consists of 19 residues. Germline-derived CDR1 and CDR2 are MDHEN and SYDVKM. After removal of 5 bases from V and 5 bases from J, the junction contained 20 bases not matched to a gene. The CDR3 is CASSPRRGLAALGGETQYF. Here the CDR3 DNA reads TGTGCCAGCAGTCCACGAAGAGGACTAGCGGCCCTGGGAGGGGAGACCCAGTACTTC.

The chain has TRBV9 and TRBJ1-6; TRBD1 is a possible D gene (5 bases). The CDR3 consists of 15 residues. Trimming took 3 bases from V and 7 from J, leaving 14 bases between them. Germline-derived CDR1 and CDR2 are SGDLS and YYNGEE. CDR3 residues: CASSEQGKGNSPLHF. CDR3 bases: TGTGCCAGCAGCGAGCAGGGTAAAGGGAATTCACCCCTCCACTTT.

This chain joins TRBV6-5 and TRBJ2-2; 14 bases fit TRBD2. The CDR3 runs to 16 residues. Looked up from germline, CDR1 is MNHEY and CDR2 is SVGAGI. The junction had 2 bases not matched to a gene; V was cut back by 2 bases and J by 6 bases. CDR3 DNA: TGTGCCAGCAGTTACCCGGGACTAGCGGGGGCCGGGGAGCTGTTTTTT. Translating it yields CASSYPGLAGAGELFF.

V is TRBV9 and J is TRBJ1-5; no clear D gene. Germline V gene lookup returns CDR1 SGDLS and CDR2 YYNGEE. The length of the CDR3 is 13 residues. Between the trimmed V and J ends, which lost 3 bases and 4 bases, there was a span of 8 bases. The CDR3 here is CASSALGNQPQHF. For the CDR3, the DNA is TGTGCCAGCAGCGCCCTTGGGAATCAGCCCCAGCATTTT.

V usage is TRBV25-1 and J usage is TRBJ2-5; 13 nucleotides match TRBD2. The junction had 7 bases not matched to a gene; V was cut back by 2 bases and J by 10 bases. The CDR3 extends over 15 amino acids. Germline values: CDR1 MGHDK, CDR2 SYGVNS. Written as DNA, the CDR3 is TGTGCCAGCAGTGAACACCGACTAGCGGGAGGTAACCAGTACTTC. It yields the protein CASSEHRLAGGNQYF.

The V call is TRBV2, the J call TRBJ2-1; D might be TRBD2 (6 bases). Germline loops: CDR1 SNHLY, CDR2 FYNNEI. Trimming stripped 0 bases from V and 3 bases from J, with 18 bases between. This CDR3 has 18 amino acids. The CDR3 DNA is TGTGCCAGCAGTGAAGCGTATGCGGGCGGGGTGGACTACAATGAGCAGTTCTTC. Protein: CASSEAYAGGVDYNEQFF.

The chain combines TRBV7-9 with TRBJ2-3, with no clear D. CDR3 length: 12 amino acids. Germline values: CDR1 SEHNR, CDR2 FQNEAQ (reference sequence). Trimming took 5 bases from V and 2 from J, leaving 5 bases between them. The CDR3 bases are TGTGCCAGCAGCCCGTACACAGATACGCAGTATTTT. As protein: CASSPYTDTQYF.

The chain couples TRBV5-6 to TRBJ2-7; 8 nucleotides line up with TRBD1. Germline V lookup: CDR1 SGHDT, CDR2 YYEEEE. The V segment lost 5 bases and the J segment 7 bases; nucleotides outside the gene matches: 11. The CDR3 loop spans 14 amino acids. The CDR3 DNA follows: TGTGCCAGCAGACCTGGAGGACAGGGCGATGAGCAGTACTTC. Translating gives CASRPGGQGDEQYF.

The V and J genes are TRBV10-1 and TRBJ1-5, with 9 bases matching TRBD1. This CDR3 contains 18 residues. V was pared by 3 bases and J by 11 bases, with 20 bases of the junction left unmatched. Germline CDR1 WNHNN, CDR2 SYGVQD (reference sequence). The CDR3 DNA reads as TGCGCCAGCAGTGAATCTGGGACAGGGTGCATCGACGAGATAGCCCAGCATTTT. The encoded protein is CASSESGTGCIDEIAQHF.

V usage is TRBV27 and J usage is TRBJ2-7, with TRBD2 identical over 8 bases. Trimming at V came to 6 bases and at J to 3 bases, leaving 10 bases not matched to a gene. CDR1 is MNHEY, CDR2 SMNVEV, per germline (reference sequence). This CDR3 spans 15 amino acids. The CDR3 bases are TGTGCCAGCAGCTCCTTGACCAGCGGGGGCTACGAGCAGTACTTC. Residues: CASSSLTSGGYEQYF.